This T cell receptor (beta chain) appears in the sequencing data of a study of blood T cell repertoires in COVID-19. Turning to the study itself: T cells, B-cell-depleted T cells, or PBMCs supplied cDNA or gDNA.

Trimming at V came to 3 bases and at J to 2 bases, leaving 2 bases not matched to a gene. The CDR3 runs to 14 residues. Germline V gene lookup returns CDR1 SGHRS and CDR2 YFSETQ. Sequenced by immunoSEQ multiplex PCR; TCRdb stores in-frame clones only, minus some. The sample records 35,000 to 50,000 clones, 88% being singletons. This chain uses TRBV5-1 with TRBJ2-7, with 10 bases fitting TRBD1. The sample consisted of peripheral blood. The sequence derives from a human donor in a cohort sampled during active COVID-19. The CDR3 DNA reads TGCGCCAGCAGCTGGGACAGGGGTACCTACGAGCAGTACTTC. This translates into CASSWDRGTYEQYF.